One and the same sample provided the 14 T cell receptor beta chains below, sequenced in a study of cytomegalovirus exposure and HLA in healthy donors. PCR primers comprised 60 Vbeta and 13 Jbeta primers. TCRdb's copy holds only in-frame clones and misses some; the assay was immunoSEQ multiplex PCR. This repertoire shows about 170,000 clones, approximately 81% found once; its top ten account for 2% to 3%. Sequenced: PBMCs. These receptors were taken from a man between 25 and 39 years old in good health and CMV-seropositive.

The CDR3, as DNA: TGCGCCAGCAGCTCCGGGACTAGTCCCTTCAATGAGCAGTTCTTC. Residues: CASSSGTSPFNEQFF. The gene calls are TRBV4-3 and TRBJ2-1, with 8 bases lining up with TRBD2. The V gene's germline CDR1 is LGHNA and CDR2 YSLEER. The V gene end was trimmed by 5 bases and the J gene end by 6 bases; junction bases not matched to a gene: 9. CDR3 length equals 15 residues.

The chain uses TRBV7-2 and TRBJ1-3; no firm D call. The germline gives CDR1 SGHTA, CDR2 FQGNSA. Trimming removed 7 bases from V and 0 bases from J, with 10 bases in between. The CDR3 contains 14 residues. CDR3 protein: CASTQTNSGNTIYF. CDR3 sequence (DNA): TGTGCCAGCACACAAACGAACTCTGGAAACACCATATATTTT.

The V gene is TRBV6-5, the J gene TRBJ2-2; no reliable D call. CDR1 and CDR2 (germline): MNHEY, SVGAGI. Trimming removed 8 bases from V and 0 bases from J, with 7 bases in between. The CDR3 is 13 amino acids. This CDR3 is CASQMANTGELFF. The CDR3 DNA reads as TGTGCCAGCCAGATGGCGAACACCGGGGAGCTGTTTTTT.

J is TRBJ1-1 and V is TRBV16; D is uncertain. The germline V gene has CDR1 KGHSY and CDR2 FQNENV. The CDR3 totals 13 residues. Trimming stripped 4 bases from V and 0 bases from J, with 6 bases between. The CDR3 protein is CASSLIMNTEAFF. In nucleotides, the CDR3 is TGTGCCAGCAGCCTAATAATGAACACTGAAGCTTTCTTT.

This clone was counted once. This chain joins TRBV5-1 and TRBJ1-6, with 9 bases matching TRBD1. The CDR3 spans 15 residues. The junction had 5 bases not matched to a gene; V was cut back by 0 bases and J by 10 bases. Germline CDR1 and CDR2: SGHRS and YFSETQ. The CDR3 region is CASSLEGQGGSPLHF. CDR3 sequence (DNA): TGCGCCAGCAGCTTGGAGGGACAGGGAGGGTCACCCCTCCACTTT.

This rearrangement joins TRBV27 to TRBJ2-7; 7 nucleotides match TRBD1. The CDR3 is made up of 14 amino acids. The germline CDR1 and CDR2 sequences are MNHEY and SMNVEV (reference sequence). J was trimmed by 0 bases and V by 5 bases; bases with no gene match: 4. In DNA form, the CDR3 reads TGTGCCAGCAGTGGACAGGCGTCCTCCTACGAGCAGTACTTC. Protein product: CASSGQASSYEQYF.

The chain is built from TRBV21-1 and TRBJ2-7; the table gives TRBD1 as D, unverified against the DNA. TRBV21-1 is annotated as a pseudogene. The CDR3 loop spans 15 amino acids. The CDR3 coding sequence is TGTGCCAGCAGCGGGGACAGGGTGGTCTCCTACGAGCAGTACGTC. Translation gives CASSGDRVVSYEQYV.

The chain couples TRBV6-1 to TRBJ2-1; D is perhaps TRBD2 (6 bases). Trimming shortened V by 2 bases and J by 2 bases, and 16 bases separated the two germline ends. This CDR3 comprises 17 residues. Germline CDR1 is MNHNS and CDR2 is SASEGT. The CDR3 sequence is CASSEFHSGEAYNEQFF. Here the CDR3 DNA reads TGTGCCAGCAGTGAATTCCATTCGGGGGAGGCCTACAATGAGCAGTTCTTC.

V is TRBV19 and J is TRBJ2-1; tentative D call: TRBD2 (6 bases). CDR1 and CDR2 (germline): LNHDA, SQIVND (reference sequence). CDR3 length: 13 residues. Trimming stripped 4 bases from V and 7 bases from J, with 11 bases between. The CDR3 is CASSKRLGNEQFF. In DNA, the CDR3 is TGTGCCAGTAGTAAAAGACTAGGGAATGAGCAGTTCTTC.

The rearrangement uses TRBV7-9 and TRBJ1-4; 9 bases map to TRBD1. CDR1 SEHNR and CDR2 FQNEAQ come from the germline V gene (reference sequence). CDR3 length: 14 residues. V shed 7 bases and J 5 bases; nucleotides not matched to a gene: 5. This CDR3 is CASNPGQGNEKLFF. CDR3 DNA sequence: TGTGCCAGCAACCCGGGACAGGGAAATGAAAAACTGTTTTTT.

The J gene is TRBJ2-2, the V gene TRBV13; 11 nucleotides line up with TRBD1. V dropped 2 bases and J dropped 3; count of bases not matched to a gene: 8. This CDR3 has 18 residues. Germline CDR1 PRHDT, CDR2 FYEKMQ (reference sequence). For the CDR3, the DNA is TGTGCCAGCAGCTTAAGGGTTGGACAGGGGGCTTACACCGGGGAGCTGTTTTTT. This sequence encodes CASSLRVGQGAYTGELFF. Full variable domain (missing parts from reference TRBV13 and TRBJ2-2): AAGVIQSPRHLIKEKRETATLKCYPIPRHDTVYWYQQGPGQDPQFLISFYEKMQSDKGSIPDRFSAQQFSDYHSELNMSSLELGDSALYFCASSLRVGQGAYTGELFFGEGSRLTVL.

The chain links TRBV4-3 to TRBJ2-1; 11 bases line up with TRBD1. The CDR3 contains 16 residues. Germline-derived CDR1 and CDR2 are LGHNA and YSLEER. J was trimmed by 6 bases and V by 3 bases; bases with no gene match: 7. This chain's CDR3 is CASSHRTGTGGNEQFF. The DNA for the CDR3 is TGCGCCAGCAGCCACCGAACCGGGACAGGGGGCAATGAGCAGTTCTTC.

This clone occurred a few times. V is TRBV5-1 and J is TRBJ1-1; 7 positions match TRBD1. Germline CDR1 SGHRS, CDR2 YFSETQ. The CDR3 runs to 15 residues. With V trimmed by 0 bases and J by 7 bases, 9 bases remained unmatched. CDR3 region: CASSLGGDRAIEAFF. The CDR3 bases are TGCGCCAGCAGCTTGGGGGGGGACAGAGCGATTGAAGCTTTCTTT.

The V and J genes are TRBV14 and TRBJ2-2; D perhaps matches TRBD2 (5 bases). The length of the CDR3 is 16 residues. V gave up 2 bases and J gave up 9 bases, with 19 bases separating them. Germline CDR1 reads SGHDN; CDR2 reads FVKESK. The CDR3 bases are TGTGCCAGCAGCCAATCCCTGAGGGAGAGTTCTAGGGAGCTGTTTTTT. It yields the protein CASSQSLRESSRELFF.